This TCR beta chain originates from a study of identical twins. Study results and caveats: Researchers reported excess low generation probability among twin-shared out-of-frame alpha sequences.

Template switching introduced a universal primer site, and the cDNA bore unique molecular identifiers. TCRdb re-called the 5' RACE reads through MiXCR, storing one row per CDR3 protein. The sample lists more than 250,000 distinct CDR3 sequences; roughly 8.6% were seen once. This clonotype was counted at least ten times. Antigen unknown. The V gene's germline CDR1 is SGHRS and CDR2 YFSETQ. The length of the CDR3 is 16 residues. After removal of 3 bases from V and 3 bases from J, the junction contained 8 bases not matched to a gene. Another study also made use of these data, one on yellow fever vaccine responses in identical twins.

The TCR sequence derives from a woman aged 18-30 years in good health. This chain connects TRBV5-1 to TRBJ1-4, with 7 bases identical to TRBD1. The sequenced sample consisted of memory (CD45RO+) T cells sorted from blood. Here the CDR3 DNA reads TGCGCCAGCAGCTCAAGGACAGGATCAGCTAATGAAAAACTGTTTTTT. Translated, it gives CASSSRTGSANEKLFF.